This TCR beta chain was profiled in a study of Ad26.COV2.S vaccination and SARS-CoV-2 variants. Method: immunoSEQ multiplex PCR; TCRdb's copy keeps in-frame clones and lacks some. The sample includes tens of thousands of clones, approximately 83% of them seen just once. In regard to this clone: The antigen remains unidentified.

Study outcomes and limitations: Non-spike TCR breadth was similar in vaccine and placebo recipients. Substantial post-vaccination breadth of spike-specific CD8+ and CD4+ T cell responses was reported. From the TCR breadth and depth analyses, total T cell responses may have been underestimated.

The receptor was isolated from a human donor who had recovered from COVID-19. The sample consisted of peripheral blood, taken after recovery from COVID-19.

CDR3 sequence reads: CASSPGVTEAFF. In nucleotides, the CDR3 is TGTGCCAGCTCACCAGGGGTTACTGAAGCTTTCTTT. The chain carries TRBV18 and TRBJ1-1; D remains ambiguous. The germline CDR1 and CDR2 sequences are KGHSH and LQKENI. The CDR3 sequence is 12 residues long. Trimming cost V 2 bases and J 5 bases, with 6 bases left between them.